Listed here are 4 T cell receptor beta chains from one sample, sequenced in a study of T cells in Graves' hyperthyroidism and ophthalmopathy. The investigators amplified TCR beta CDR3 regions from RNA transcripts. The HTBI primer set drove a first-round RT-PCR of the TCR CDR3. One entry per CDR3 protein, called by TCRdb with MiXCR from the multiplex PCR reads. The sample carries 340,000 or so distinct CDR3 sequences, roughly 17% recorded once. The specimen sequenced was blood. The source is a man under 40 with Graves' hyperthyroidism.

Many counts were recorded for this clonotype. The V and J genes are TRBV20-1 and TRBJ2-1; 14 bases align to TRBD2. Germline trimming cut 1 base from V and 6 bases from J; bases unmatched to any gene: 5. In germline, CDR1 is DFQATT, CDR2 SNEGSKA (reference sequence). The CDR3 covers 16 residues. As DNA, the CDR3 is TGCAGTGCTAGAGGCAGGGGACTAGCGGGAGCCAATGAGCAGTTCTTC. Translated: CSARGRGLAGANEQFF.

This clonotype was seen at least ten times. This CDR3 reads CSARDVSSGTQYF. In DNA form, the CDR3 reads TGCAGTGCTAGGGACGTCTCTAGCGGGACCCAGTACTTC. This chain links TRBV20-1 with TRBJ2-5, with 7 bases identical to TRBD2. This CDR3 contains 13 residues. The V and J ends lost 3 bases and 7 bases, in that order; junction bases with no gene match: 8. Germline loops: CDR1 DFQATT, CDR2 SNEGSKA (reference sequence).

The table lists this clonotype with many counts. This rearrangement joins TRBV7-2 to TRBJ2-6; unclear D gene. Trimming removed 5 bases from V and 4 bases from J, with 9 bases in between. CDR1 is SGHTA and CDR2 is FQGNSA in the germline V gene. The CDR3 spans 14 residues. CDR3 residues: CASSLRFGANVLTF. The CDR3 region has the DNA TGTGCCAGCAGCCTTAGGTTCGGGGCCAACGTCCTGACTTTC. The full variable domain, completed using reference TRBV7-2 and TRBJ2-6, is GAGVSQSPSNKVTEKGKDVELRCDPISGHTALYWYRQSLGQGLEFLIYFQGNSAPDKSGLPSDRFSAERTGGSVSTLTIQRTQQEDSAVYLCASSLRFGANVLTFGAGSRLTVL.

This clonotype was observed at least ten times. This chain connects TRBV6-1 to TRBJ2-1; TRBD2 is a possible D gene (6 bases). This CDR3 has 12 amino acids. V gave up 8 bases and J gave up 5 bases, with 10 bases separating them. Germline CDR1 reads MNHNS; CDR2 reads SASEGT. The DNA for the CDR3 is TGTGCCAGCTGGGGACTCGACAATGAGCAGTTCTTC. Its protein is CASWGLDNEQFF.